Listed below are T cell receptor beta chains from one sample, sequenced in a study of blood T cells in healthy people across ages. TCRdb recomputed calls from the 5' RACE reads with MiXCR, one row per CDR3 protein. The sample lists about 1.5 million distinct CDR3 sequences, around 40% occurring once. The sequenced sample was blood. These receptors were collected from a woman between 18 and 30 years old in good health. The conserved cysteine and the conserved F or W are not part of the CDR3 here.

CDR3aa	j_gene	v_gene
ASTGFSYNEQF	TRBJ2-1	TRBV7-8
ASSLTSGYEQF	TRBJ2-1	TRBV27
ASSPNGWRETQY	TRBJ2-5	TRBV14
ASSSTGGSKTQY	TRBJ2-5	TRBV7-7
ASRTGSLDTDTQY	TRBJ2-3	TRBV27
GVERRLSYNEQF	TRBJ2-1	TRBV29-1
ASSYSSHSRENSRTQY	TRBJ2-5	TRBV6-5
ASSVGGSGTEAF	TRBJ1-1	TRBV7-3
ASSVGGPGGYT	TRBJ1-2	TRBV11-2
TSSSTGTSGGVRTEQF	TRBJ2-1	TRBV6-2/TRBV6-3
SARDRLVEQF	TRBJ2-1	TRBV20-1
ASSGDGSLYNEQY	TRBJ2-5	TRBV4-3
ASTLAGGAYEQY	TRBJ2-7	TRBV6-2/TRBV6-3
ASSLYPSQPQH	TRBJ1-5	TRBV27
ASSLGTDYPTYEQY	TRBJ2-7	TRBV7-9
ASSQDLSGTVITDTQY	TRBJ2-3	TRBV4-3
ATGDRDGAQETQY	TRBJ2-5	TRBV24-1
ATGPRGLGELF	TRBJ2-2	TRBV24-1
ASSLYPGQGQETQY	TRBJ2-5	TRBV27
ASSAFAPGQGYNEQF	TRBJ2-1	TRBV5-1
ASSASSGKGHEQF	TRBJ2-1	TRBV14
ASSSDTTRANYGYT	TRBJ1-2	TRBV7-2
ATKGQVNYGYT	TRBJ1-2	TRBV27
AGSFANRLGELF	TRBJ2-2	TRBV12-3/TRBV12-4
ASSRPGVETQY	TRBJ2-5	TRBV7-2
ASSKDPGQGKDNEQF	TRBJ2-1	TRBV21-1
ASSPMTGSTGELF	TRBJ2-2	TRBV4-1
ASSGTGTPNTEAF	TRBJ1-1	TRBV7-9
ASRSEGGISYNEQF	TRBJ2-1	TRBV6-5
SVEKGPEQY	-	TRBV29-1
ASSLRLAGAYYEQY	TRBJ2-7	TRBV7-8
AIRGPSTDTQY	TRBJ2-3	TRBV10-3